This TCR beta chain was found in a study of blood T cell repertoires in COVID-19 (dated by TCRdb to 2018 to 2021). Describing the broader study: The collaborator samples originated in the United States, Italy and Spain and spanned the acute and convalescent phases of COVID-19. Deeply sampled blood TCRbeta repertoires from subjects exposed to, actively infected with, or recovered from COVID-19 were included in the dataset. Nearly every sample came with metadata listing a de-identified subject ID, COVID-19 status, age in years and sex. The material from the prospective study consisted of cDNA or gDNA derived from T cells, B-cell-depleted T cells, or PBMCs. The samples were drawn from the first 160 participants of the ongoing ImmuneRACE study and from some 1,300 subjects provided by 6 global collaborators. The repertoires were released in a freely available public database meant as a resource for research on the immune response to SARS-CoV-2. Where available, HLA class I and class II types were taken from metadata supplied by the sample provider and were not determined by assay-based typing.

The germline V and J ends show losses of 5 bases and 4 bases respectively, and no gene match explains 7 bases of the junction. CDR1 MDHEN and CDR2 SYDVKM are derived from the germline V gene. The cysteine opens and the phenylalanine closes a CDR3 of 15 amino acids. Only the CDR3 portion is preserved as DNA: 45 bases, with reading frame beginning at the first base. Overall study outcomes, separate from this receptor: The amount of clinical and demographic metadata varied by source and participant and was provided uncurated.

The immunoSEQ Assay, a bias-controlled multiplex PCR, was used to amplify TCRbeta CDR3 regions from genomic DNA. The paper's processing steps were these. Nucleated cell counts per sample were estimated from amplification of reference gene primers within the assay. Sequence reads were collapsed and filtered to measure the absolute abundance of every unique TCRbeta CDR3 rearrangement. Productive Simpson clonality was computed per sample as the square root of Simpson's diversity index over productive rearrangements. TCRdb provides this immuneACCESS table in a form limited to in-frame rearrangements. Some clones are lacking; in checked studies, under half of them reflect an unresolved V gene, and why the rest are absent is not known. The V and J calls and the clone size are those of that table, but D and trimming were determined from the DNA. In all, the sample holds around 100,000 clones, and more than 70% of those were seen once. Approximately 17% of the sample goes to the ten largest clones.

This clone turned up a few times. No cognate antigen has been identified for it. Per-base quality was not reported, and no clone a single base away is much larger than it. The collaborating institutions used their own protocols to collect whole blood in K2EDTA tubes. For TCRbeta analysis, collaborators shipped samples in one of three forms: frozen whole blood, isolated PBMCs, or DNA extracted from either of those sample types. The chain is made from TRBV28 and TRBJ2-7, with 11 bases matching TRBD1. This receptor was identified in an elderly woman in a cohort sampled during active COVID-19. Input material: peripheral blood. The CDR3 has the sequence CASSPGTGGGYEQYF. The DNA reads TGTGCCAGCAGTCCCGGGACAGGGGGAGGGTACGAGCAGTACTTC.